These 3 T cell receptor beta chains share one sample of origin, sequenced in a study of beta chain features in type 1 diabetes. What was sequenced were expressed TCRB transcripts, since all of the isolated RNA had been reverse transcribed. The data were produced by immunoSEQ multiplex PCR, yet TCRdb's version contains in-frame clones alone and is incomplete. The sample shows under 900,000 clones, roughly a sixth of them seen only once. The sequenced sample consisted of naive CD4+ T cells from blood. The receptors were sampled from a woman aged 18-29 years in good health.

The chain carries TRBV6-6 and TRBJ2-7; 7 nucleotides agree with TRBD1. Per germline, CDR1 MNHNY and CDR2 SVGAGI (reference sequence). This CDR3 comprises 13 residues. Trimming took 5 bases from V and 2 from J; bases not matched to a gene: 3. In nucleotides, the CDR3 is TGTGCCAGCAGTCGAGGGGGCCCCTACGAGCAGTACTTC. This encodes CASSRGGPYEQYF.

The chain employs TRBV14 and TRBJ2-7; the D gene is possibly TRBD1 (6 bases). Germline V gene data show CDR1 as SGHDN and CDR2 as FVKESK. Deletions cut 4 bases from V and 12 bases from J, with 19 bases between. The CDR3 is 13 residues long. The CDR3, as DNA: TGTGCCAGCAGCCCCCGTTTCAGGGGACGCCTGTACTTC. As protein: CASSPRFRGRLYF.

This clone was counted only a few times. The rearrangement uses TRBV19 and TRBJ2-2, with 9 bases fitting TRBD1. Germline CDR1 reads LNHDA; CDR2 reads SQIVND (reference sequence). CDR3 length: 15 residues. Trimming at V came to 5 bases and at J to 6 bases, leaving 7 bases not matched to a gene. The CDR3: CASSAKQGAPGELFF. For the CDR3, the DNA is TGTGCCAGTAGTGCCAAACAGGGGGCCCCCGGGGAGCTGTTTTTT.